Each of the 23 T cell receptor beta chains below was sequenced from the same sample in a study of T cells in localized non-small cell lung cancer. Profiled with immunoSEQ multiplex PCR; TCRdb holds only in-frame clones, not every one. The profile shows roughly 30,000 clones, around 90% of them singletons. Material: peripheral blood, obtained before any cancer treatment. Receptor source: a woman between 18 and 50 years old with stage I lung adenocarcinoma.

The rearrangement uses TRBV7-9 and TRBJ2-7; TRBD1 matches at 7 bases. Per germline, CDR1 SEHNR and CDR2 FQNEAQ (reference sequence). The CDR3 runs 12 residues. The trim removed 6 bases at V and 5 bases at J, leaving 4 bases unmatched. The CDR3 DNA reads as TGTGCCAGCAGTCCTACAGGGGACGAGCAGTACTTC. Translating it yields CASSPTGDEQYF.

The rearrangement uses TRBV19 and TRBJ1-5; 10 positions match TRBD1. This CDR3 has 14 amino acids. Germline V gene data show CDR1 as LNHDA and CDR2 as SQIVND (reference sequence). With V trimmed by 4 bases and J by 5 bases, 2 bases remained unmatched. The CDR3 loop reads CASSRGTGDQPQHF. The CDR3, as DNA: TGTGCCAGTAGTAGAGGGACAGGGGATCAGCCCCAGCATTTT.

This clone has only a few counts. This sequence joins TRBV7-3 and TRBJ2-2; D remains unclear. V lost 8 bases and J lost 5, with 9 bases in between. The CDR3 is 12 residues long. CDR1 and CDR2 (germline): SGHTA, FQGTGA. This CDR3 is CASGVGTGELFF. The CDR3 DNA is TGTGCCAGCGGGGTTGGGACCGGGGAGCTGTTTTTT.

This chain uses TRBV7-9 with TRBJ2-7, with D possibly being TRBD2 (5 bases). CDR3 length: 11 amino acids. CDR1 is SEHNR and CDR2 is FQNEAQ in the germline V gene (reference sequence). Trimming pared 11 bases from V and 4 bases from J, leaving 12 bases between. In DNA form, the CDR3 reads TGTGCCGGTGCGGGTAATTACGAGCAGTACTTC. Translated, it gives CAGAGNYEQYF. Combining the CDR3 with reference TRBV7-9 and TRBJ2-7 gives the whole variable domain DTGVSQNPRHKITKRGQNVTFRCDPISEHNRLYWYRQTLGQGPEFLTYFQNEAQLEKSRLLSDRFSAERPKGSFSTLEIQRTEQGDSAMYLCAGAGNYEQYFGPGTRLTVT.

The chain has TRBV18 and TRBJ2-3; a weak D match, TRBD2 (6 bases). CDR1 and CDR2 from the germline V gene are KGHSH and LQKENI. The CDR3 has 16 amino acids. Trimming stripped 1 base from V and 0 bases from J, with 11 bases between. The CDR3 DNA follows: TGTGCCAGCTCACCACTCGCGGGGTCTAGCACAGATACGCAGTATTTT. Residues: CASSPLAGSSTDTQYF.

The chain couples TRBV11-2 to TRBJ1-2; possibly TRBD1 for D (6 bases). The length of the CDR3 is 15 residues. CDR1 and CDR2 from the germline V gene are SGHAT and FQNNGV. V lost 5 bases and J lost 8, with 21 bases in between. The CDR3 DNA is TGTGCCAGCAGCCGACCGTACAGGGAATATCGGGGCTACACCTTC. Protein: CASSRPYREYRGYTF.

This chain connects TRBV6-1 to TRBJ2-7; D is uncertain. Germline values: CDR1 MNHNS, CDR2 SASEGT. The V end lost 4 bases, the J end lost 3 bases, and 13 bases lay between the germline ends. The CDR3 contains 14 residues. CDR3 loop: CASSVGDTIYEQYF. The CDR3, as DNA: TGTGCCAGCAGTGTGGGTGACACGATCTACGAGCAGTACTTC.

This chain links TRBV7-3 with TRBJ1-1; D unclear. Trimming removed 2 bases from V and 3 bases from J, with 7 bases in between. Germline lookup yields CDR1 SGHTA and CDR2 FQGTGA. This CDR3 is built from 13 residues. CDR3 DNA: TGTGCCAGCAGCTTAGGATGGGACACTGAAGCTTTCTTT. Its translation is CASSLGWDTEAFF.

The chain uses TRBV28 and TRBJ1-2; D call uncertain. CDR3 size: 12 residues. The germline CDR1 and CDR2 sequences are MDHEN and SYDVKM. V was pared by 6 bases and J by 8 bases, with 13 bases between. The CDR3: CASSYSGSGYTF. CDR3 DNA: TGTGCCAGCAGCTACTCCGGTTCAGGCTACACCTTC.

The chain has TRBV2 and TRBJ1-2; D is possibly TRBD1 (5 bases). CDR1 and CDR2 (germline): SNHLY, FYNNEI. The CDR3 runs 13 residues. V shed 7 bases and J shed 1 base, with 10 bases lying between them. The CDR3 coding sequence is TGTGCCAGCACGGGGACCGTTAACTATGGCTACACCTTC. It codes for CASTGTVNYGYTF.

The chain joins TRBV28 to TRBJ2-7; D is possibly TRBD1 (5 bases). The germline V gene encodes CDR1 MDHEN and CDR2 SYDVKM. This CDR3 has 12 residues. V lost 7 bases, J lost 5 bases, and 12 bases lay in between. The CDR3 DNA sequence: TGTGCCAGCACCACAGGTTGGGACGAGCAGTACTTC. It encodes CASTTGWDEQYF.

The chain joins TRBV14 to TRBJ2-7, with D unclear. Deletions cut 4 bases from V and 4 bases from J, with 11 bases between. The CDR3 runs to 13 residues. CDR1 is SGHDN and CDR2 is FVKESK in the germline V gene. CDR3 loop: CASSPNQIYEQYF. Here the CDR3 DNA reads TGTGCCAGCAGCCCGAATCAGATTTACGAGCAGTACTTC.

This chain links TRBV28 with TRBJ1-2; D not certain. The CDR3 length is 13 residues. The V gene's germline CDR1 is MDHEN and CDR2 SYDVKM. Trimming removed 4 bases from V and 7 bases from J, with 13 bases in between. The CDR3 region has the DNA TGTGCCAGCAGTTCCGAGGGCCTCAGTGGCTACACCTTC. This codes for CASSSEGLSGYTF.

The CDR3 region is CASSPPPVRLEWWNTIYF. The CDR3 region has the DNA TGTGCCAGCAGCCCCCCGCCGGTCCGGCTCGAGTGGTGGAACACCATATATTTT. The chain has TRBV11-3 and TRBJ1-3; D not resolved. Trimming took 5 bases from V and 7 from J, leaving 27 bases between them. The CDR3 runs 18 residues. The V gene's germline CDR1 is SGHNT and CDR2 YENEEA.

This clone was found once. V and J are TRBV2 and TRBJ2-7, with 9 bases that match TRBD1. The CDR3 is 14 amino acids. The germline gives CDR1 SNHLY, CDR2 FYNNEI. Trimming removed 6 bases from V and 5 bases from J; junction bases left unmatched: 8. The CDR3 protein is CASSSPGQGHEQYF. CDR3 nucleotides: TGTGCCAGCAGCTCACCGGGACAGGGCCACGAGCAGTACTTC. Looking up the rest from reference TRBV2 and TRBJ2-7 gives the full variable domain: EPEVTQTPSHQVTQMGQEVILRCVPISNHLYFYWYRQILGQKVEFLVSFYNNEISEKSEIFDDQFSVERPDGSNFTLKIRSTKLEDSAMYFCASSSPGQGHEQYFGPGTRLTVT.

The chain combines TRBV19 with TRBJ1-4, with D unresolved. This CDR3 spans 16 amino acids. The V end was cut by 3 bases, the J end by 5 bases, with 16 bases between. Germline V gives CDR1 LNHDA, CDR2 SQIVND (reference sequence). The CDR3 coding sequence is TGTGCCAGTAGTATCTCGAACCGGGCTCCGAATGAAAAACTGTTTTTT. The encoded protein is CASSISNRAPNEKLFF.

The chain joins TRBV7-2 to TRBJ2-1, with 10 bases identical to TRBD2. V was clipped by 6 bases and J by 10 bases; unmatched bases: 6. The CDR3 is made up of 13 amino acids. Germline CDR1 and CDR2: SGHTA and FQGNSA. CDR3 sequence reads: CASSASGRGEQFF. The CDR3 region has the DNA TGTGCCAGCAGTGCTAGCGGGAGAGGCGAGCAGTTCTTC.

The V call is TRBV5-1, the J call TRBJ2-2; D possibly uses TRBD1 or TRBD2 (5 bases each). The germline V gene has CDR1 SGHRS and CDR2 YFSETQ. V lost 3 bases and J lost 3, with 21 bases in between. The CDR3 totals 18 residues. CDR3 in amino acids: CASSSSTYMRGDTGELFF. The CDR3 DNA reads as TGCGCCAGCAGCTCCTCTACTTATATGAGGGGCGACACCGGGGAGCTGTTTTTT.

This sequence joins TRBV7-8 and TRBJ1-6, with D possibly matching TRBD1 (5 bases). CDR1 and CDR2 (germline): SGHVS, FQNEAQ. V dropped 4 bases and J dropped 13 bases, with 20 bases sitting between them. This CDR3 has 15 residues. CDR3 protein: CASSSGTNFRSPLHF. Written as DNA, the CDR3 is TGTGCCAGCAGCTCCGGGACCAATTTTCGGTCGCCCCTCCACTTT.

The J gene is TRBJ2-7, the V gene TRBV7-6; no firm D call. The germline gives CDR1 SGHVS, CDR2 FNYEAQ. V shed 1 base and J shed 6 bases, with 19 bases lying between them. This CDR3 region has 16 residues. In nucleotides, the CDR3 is TGTGCCAGCAGCTTAGGAACCTCCAGGACGACTGCCGAGCAGTACTTC. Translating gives CASSLGTSRTTAEQYF.

Here the CDR3 DNA reads TGTGCCAGCTCTGGAGAATCTGGGTCCTACGAGCAGTACTTC. Translated, it gives CASSGESGSYEQYF. This chain connects TRBV18 to TRBJ2-7; no definite D call. Deletions cut 6 bases from V and 1 base from J, with 13 bases between. This CDR3 is 14 amino acids long. The V gene's germline CDR1 is KGHSH and CDR2 LQKENI.

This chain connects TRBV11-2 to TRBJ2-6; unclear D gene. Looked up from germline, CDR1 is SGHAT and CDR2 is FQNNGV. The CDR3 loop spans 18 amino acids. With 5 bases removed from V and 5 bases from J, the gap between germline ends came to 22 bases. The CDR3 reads CASSKLLKQQSRANVLTF. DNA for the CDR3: TGTGCCAGCAGCAAGTTACTCAAGCAACAAAGTCGGGCCAACGTCCTGACTTTC.

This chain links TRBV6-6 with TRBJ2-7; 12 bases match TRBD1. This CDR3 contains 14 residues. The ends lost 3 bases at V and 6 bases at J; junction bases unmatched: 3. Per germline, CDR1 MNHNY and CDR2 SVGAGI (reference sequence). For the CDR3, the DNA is TGTGCCAGCAGTTATCGGGACAGGGGGCCCGAGCAGTACTTC. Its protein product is CASSYRDRGPEQYF.